This TCR beta chain comes out of a study of blood T cell repertoires in COVID-19. Study context: COVID-19 samples collected from the United States, Italy and Spain covered acute and convalescent phases.

CDR3 length: 16 amino acids. Germline-derived CDR1 and CDR2 are KGHSH and LQKENI. Trimming stripped 5 bases from V and 6 bases from J, with 21 bases between. Source study methods: Reference gene primer amplification gave estimated nucleated cell counts. Produced via immunoSEQ multiplex PCR; TCRdb's table is partial and in-frame only. Clone size and V and J calls were adopted from that table, with D and trimming inferred from the DNA. The sample contains under 200,000 clones, approximately 84% of which appear only once. V usage is TRBV18 and J usage is TRBJ2-3; possible D gene TRBD2, 6 bases. This TCR was recovered from a man younger than 35 with active or convalescent COVID-19. The sample consisted of peripheral blood. The CDR3 protein is CASSIQSGRTGDTQYF. The CDR3 DNA sequence: TGTGCCAGCTCAATCCAAAGCGGGCGGACCGGGGATACGCAGTATTTT.